This T cell receptor beta chain was observed in a study of CD8 T cells in ankylosing spondylitis. One entry per CDR3 protein, called by TCRdb with MiXCR from the 5' RACE reads. This repertoire shows more than 150,000 distinct CDR3 sequences, about 20% found once; its top ten account for approximately 4%. This clonotype was recorded many times. Its antigen is as yet unknown. Findings of the study overall: Some of these motif variants have turned up before, in reports on reactive arthritis synovial fluid and blood. Ankylosing spondylitis blood appeared to carry a characteristic TCR beta motif of several highly homologous variants.

The CDR3 covers 13 residues. V lost 3 bases to trimming and J lost 1 base, with 7 bases between them. Germline-derived CDR1 and CDR2 are KGHSH and LQKENI. The receptor was derived from a male donor aged 5 to 29 with ankylosing spondylitis or in good health (not recorded which). The chain uses TRBV18 and TRBJ2-7; D is uncertain. Source material: blood, either unsorted or a sorted T cell fraction (not recorded which). The CDR3 sequence is CASSPPSSYEQYF. CDR3 coding DNA: TGTGCCAGCTCACCGCCGTCTTCCTACGAGCAGTACTTC. Drawing the rest from reference TRBV18 and TRBJ2-7, the complete variable domain is NAGVMQNPRHLVRRRGQEARLRCSPMKGHSHVYWYRQLPEEGLKFMVYLQKENIIDESGMPKERFSAEFPKEGPSILRIQQVVRGDSAAYFCASSPPSSYEQYFGPGTRLTVT.